Sequencing of this TCR beta chain was carried out in a study of shared clonotypes between healthy human individuals (dated by TCRdb to the early 2020s). About the investigation overall: A few men and two women, aged 18 to 49 years, made up the cohort. To increase sequencing depth and limit assay-specific biases, TCR repertoire library preparation and sequencing were carried out by different laboratories using diverse techniques. Each donor's leukapheresis produced roughly between roughly 0.85 and 9.5 billion PBMCs. Blood TCR repertoires of roughly five healthy adults were deeply sequenced to estimate repertoire size and the extent of clonotype sharing between individuals. Per donor, three plates each were used for CD4 naive and CD4 memory, two for CD8 naive, and one for CD8 memory.

TCR CDR3 regions were amplified from genomic DNA by multiplex PCR using the deep immunoSEQ assay. For each cell subset, the extracted genomic DNA was distributed evenly across all wells of several immunoSEQ 96-well plates, and each plate served as one replicate. For sorted subsets, roughly 200 ng of genomic DNA, equivalent to around 29,000 T cell genomes, went into each replicate PCR. Purified libraries were quantified with a Qubit 3.0 fluorometer, sized on a Bioanalyzer 2100, and re-quantified with the KAPA Library Quantification kit. A separate single-read 150-cycle Illumina NextSeq 550 flow cell was used to sequence each immunoSEQ 96-well plate. The authors processed their data as follows. The immunoSEQ output contained only junctional sequences without quality scores, so filtering could not match that applied to full-length reads. Sequences were annotated with PyIR, a Python wrapper for IgBLAST v1.9, and V/J genes and CDR3 were assigned using IMGT germline references. Reads were filtered out if the reads had weak V/J assignments (E-value above 1e-6), no CDR3, stop codons, out-of-frame junctions, or ambiguous translated residues. V3J clonotypes were defined as sequences sharing the same inferred V gene, J gene, and CDR3 amino acid sequence. Percentage overlap between repertoires was computed as shared unique clonotypes divided by the size of the smaller repertoire. Richness of each repertoire was evaluated using RTK rarefaction, the Chao1 estimator, and Recon v2.1 estimates of unobserved clonotypes. For all TCRbeta clonotypes obtained by the gDNA method from a handful of donors, generation probabilities were computed with OLGA. Sourced from immuneACCESS, this table was stored by TCRdb with only in-frame sequences that have V and J called. A share of the clones is absent; for the studies checked, an unresolved V gene accounts for under half, and the remainder has no known explanation. The D gene and trimming were derived from the DNA, and the V and J assignments and clone size from that table. For this sample there are about 800,000 clones; approximately 96% appear just once. The ten largest clones represent 0.2% to 0.25% of the sample.

Here is what the overall study found, with its caveats: Sharing across a few donors was observed for about 5% of naive CD4, 3% to 4% of naive CD8, 2% to 2.5% of memory CD4, and around 0.42% of memory CD8 clonotypes. Pairwise subsampling led to the expectation that sequencing depth would affect the degree of clonotype sharing among donors. Because the study included a small number of donors, the genetic and exposure-history diversity represented was limited. Only blood was sampled, and tissue TCR repertoires likely differ from those in blood. Rarefaction of sorted-subset datasets indicated incomplete sequencing despite the large sequencing depth. Compared with non-shared clonotypes, clonotypes shared by all four sorted-subset donors had higher generation probabilities. Larger estimated clonotype richness was generally found for naive subsets than for memory subsets.

For the CD8 naive samples, CD45RO-negative cells were positively selected for CCR7, yielding a CD45RA+CCR7+ population from which TemRA cells were excluded. The donors were healthy, HIV-negative adults who had no recently reported acute infections or vaccinations. All donors were Caucasian adults living in Nashville, Tennessee, USA. Blood was obtained by leukapheresis, after which PBMCs were separated by Ficoll-Histopaque density gradient centrifugation and cryopreserved in liquid nitrogen vapor phase. Purity and quantity of every magnetically sorted T cell population were checked by analytical flow cytometry. Genomic DNA was isolated from every sorted fraction and measured by UV absorbance on a Nanodrop 2000c. Taken from the germline V gene, the CDR1 and CDR2 loops are SGHDN and FVKESK. The CDR3 covers 18 residues, taking in both the cysteine and the phenylalanine. The CDR3 DNA has 54 bases and is translated from base 1. For this chain, trimming is 0 bases at the V end and 1 base at the J end, and the number of junction bases without a gene match is 6.

This clone was seen just once. What this receptor recognizes is not known. Per-base quality was not reported, and no clone a single base away is much larger than it. This receptor was taken from a man younger than 40 in good health. Here the chain combines TRBV14 and TRBJ2-3; 11 bases in the junction line up with TRBD2. Sequenced material: naive CD8+ T cells sorted from blood. The cell subset or site label, as the study defines it: CD45RA+CCR7+. The CDR3 corresponds to CASSQDVRLAGRTDTQYF. The bases read TGTGCCAGCAGCCAAGATGTTCGACTAGCGGGACGCACAGATACGCAGTATTTT.